A selection of T cell receptor beta chains follows, all from one sample in a study of shared clonotypes between healthy human individuals. Clones were read by immunoSEQ multiplex PCR, and TCRdb kept only the in-frame ones, dropping some. The sample includes about 550,000 clones, 95% to 96% of them seen just once. Sequences were obtained from naive CD8+ T cells sorted from blood. Receptors originate from a young woman in good health. CDR3s include the opening cysteine and the closing phenylalanine or tryptophan. The D gene is left open where the match is weak. Only some rows state a clone size, as once, few, many or a class for expanded clones.

v_call	d_call	j_call	clone_size	cdr3_nt	cdr3_aa
TRBV28	TRBD1	TRBJ1-5	NA	TGTGCCAGCATGGACAGGGGAAGGCAGCCCCAGCATTTT	CASMDRGRQPQHF
TRBV9	NA	TRBJ1-2	many	TGTGCCAGCAGCGTAGAGGCAGGATATGGCTACACCTTC	CASSVEAGYGYTF
TRBV4-1	NA	TRBJ1-1	NA	TGCGCCAGCAGCCATAGGGATCGGGACACTGAAGCTTTCTTT	CASSHRDRDTEAFF
TRBV29-1	NA	TRBJ1-2	NA	TGCAGCGTTGAGCGGGAGGACGGAACCTATGGCTACACCTTC	CSVEREDGTYGYTF
TRBV28	TRBD2	TRBJ2-3	NA	TGTGCCAGCAGTTTCCTGGGAGCCACGGGAGGATCCCCAGATACGCAGTATTTT	CASSFLGATGGSPDTQYF
TRBV29-1	NA	TRBJ2-7	NA	TGCAGCGTCCCAGGCTCGGGGGCGAGCTACGAGCAGTACTTC	CSVPGSGASYEQYF
TRBV13	NA	TRBJ1-2	NA	TGTGCCAGCAGTTCAGGGGAGGATGGCTACACCTTC	CASSSGEDGYTF
TRBV4-1	NA	TRBJ2-7	NA	TGCGCCAGCAGCCACCAGACTCCAGCCTACGAGCAGTACTTC	CASSHQTPAYEQYF
TRBV27	NA	TRBJ2-3	NA	TGTGCCAGCAGCCTCTTTCCCGGAGATACGCAGTATTTT	CASSLFPGDTQYF
TRBV7-2	NA	TRBJ2-7	NA	TGTGCCAGCAGCTTTTACGGGGGCTACGAGCAGTACTTC	CASSFYGGYEQYF
TRBV2	NA	TRBJ2-7	NA	TGTGCCAGCAGTGATCTAAACGGGCAGTACTTC	CASSDLNGQYF